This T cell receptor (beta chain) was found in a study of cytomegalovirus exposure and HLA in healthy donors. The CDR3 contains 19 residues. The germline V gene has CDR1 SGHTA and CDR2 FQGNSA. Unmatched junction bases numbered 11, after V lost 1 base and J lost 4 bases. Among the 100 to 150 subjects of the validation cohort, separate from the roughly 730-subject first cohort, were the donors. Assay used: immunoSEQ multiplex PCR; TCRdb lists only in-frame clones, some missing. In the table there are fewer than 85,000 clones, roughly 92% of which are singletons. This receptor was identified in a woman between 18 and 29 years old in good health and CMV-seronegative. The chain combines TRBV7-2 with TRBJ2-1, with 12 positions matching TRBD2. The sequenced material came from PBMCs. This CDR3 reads CASSLDSSGGAVFYNEQFF. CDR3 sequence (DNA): TGTGCCAGCAGCTTAGACTCTAGCGGGGGGGCCGTATTTTACAATGAGCAGTTCTTC.